The 18 T cell receptor beta chains in this list originate from one sample, sequenced in a study of blood T cells in healthy people across ages. Together with a sample-barcoded 5' primer, a J-beta primer mix was included in a second PCR lasting roughly 6 to 12 cycles. TCRdb fed the 5' RACE reads into MiXCR, producing one record per CDR3 protein. The sample lists around 520,000 distinct CDR3 sequences, about 29% seen once, with approximately 3.5% in the top ten. The sample also formed part of further work on T cells of mothers and their children.

The sample consisted of blood. The receptors derive from a boy under 10 years old in good health.

The sample holds a few counts of this clonotype. The chain recombines TRBV3-1 with TRBJ2-5, with a weak D call TRBD2 (5 bases). V was trimmed by 1 base and J by 5 bases, leaving 14 bases between them. CDR3 size: 15 residues. Germline lookup yields CDR1 LGHDT and CDR2 YNNKEL (reference sequence). The CDR3: CASSQGSSWEETQYF. In DNA, the CDR3 is TGTGCCAGCAGCCAAGGCTCTAGCTGGGAGGAGACCCAGTACTTC.

The V gene is TRBV25-1, the J gene TRBJ2-1, with 10 bases matching TRBD2. The junction had 8 bases not matched to a gene; V was cut back by 5 bases and J by 10 bases. The germline gives CDR1 MGHDK, CDR2 SYGVNS. This CDR3 has 14 residues. CDR3 in amino acids: CASSSGLARSEQFF. As DNA, the CDR3 is TGTGCCAGCAGTTCGGGACTAGCGAGAAGCGAGCAGTTCTTC.

The rearrangement uses TRBV12-3 or TRBV12-4 and TRBJ2-7; D is unresolved. The V end was cut by 11 bases, the J end by 0 bases, with 17 bases between. CDR3 length: 14 residues. The CDR3 sequence: CASAGGWSSYEQYF. In DNA form, the CDR3 reads TGTGCCTCCGCCGGTGGCTGGAGCTCCTACGAGCAGTACTTC.

The chain uses TRBV7-9 and TRBJ2-7; 12 nucleotides line up with TRBD2. Germline CDR1 SEHNR, CDR2 FQNEAQ (reference sequence). Trimming took 2 bases from V and 7 from J; bases not matched to a gene: 6. The CDR3 totals 15 residues. The CDR3, as DNA: TGTGCCAGCAGCTTACGTGGACTAGCGGGGTTAGAGCAGTACTTC. It is translated as CASSLRGLAGLEQYF.

This clonotype has only a few counts. The J gene is TRBJ2-5, the V gene TRBV13; 8 positions match TRBD1. The CDR3 is 15 amino acids. Germline V gene data show CDR1 as PRHDT and CDR2 as FYEKMQ (reference sequence). V was clipped by 3 bases and J by 2 bases; unmatched bases: 5. In DNA, the CDR3 is TGTGCCAGCAGCTTGCGACAGGGGAGACAAGAGACCCAGTACTTC. Encoded protein: CASSLRQGRQETQYF. The variable domain in full, completed from reference TRBV13 and TRBJ2-5, reads AAGVIQSPRHLIKEKRETATLKCYPIPRHDTVYWYQQGPGQDPQFLISFYEKMQSDKGSIPDRFSAQQFSDYHSELNMSSLELGDSALYFCASSLRQGRQETQYFGPGTRLLVL.

This chain joins TRBV9 and TRBJ2-3; 7 bases fit TRBD1. The V gene's germline CDR1 is SGDLS and CDR2 YYNGEE. J gave up 1 base and V 4 bases, and 9 bases lay outside the gene matches. CDR3 size: 16 residues. The CDR3 DNA reads TGTGCCAGCAGCCCAAGTAGGGGACAGCGCACAGATACGCAGTATTTT. Translation: CASSPSRGQRTDTQYF.

This clonotype has only a few counts. V and J are TRBV6-6 and TRBJ2-5; 10 nucleotides agree with TRBD2. The J call is doubtful: the DNA matches TRBJ2-1 better. The CDR3 is 16 residues long. CDR1 MNHNY and CDR2 SVGAGI come from the germline V gene (reference sequence). The CDR3 nucleotides are TGTGCCAGCAGTTACCGCCCGTTAGGACTAGCGGCTGAGCAGTTCTTC. Encoded protein: CASSYRPLGLAAEQFF.

The chain uses TRBV13 and TRBJ2-3; D perhaps matches TRBD2 (5 bases). Germline values: CDR1 PRHDT, CDR2 FYEKMQ (reference sequence). This CDR3 has 15 amino acids. V lost 0 bases to trimming and J lost 5 bases, with 12 bases between them. CDR3 nucleotides: TGTGCCAGCAGCTTAGGCCGGAGGATGGGAGATACGCAGTATTTT. Its protein is CASSLGRRMGDTQYF.

This sequence joins TRBV11-1 and TRBJ2-5; 11 bases are shared with TRBD2. The DNA end lines up better with TRBJ2-1; the J call may be wrong. Germline lookup yields CDR1 SGHAT and CDR2 FQDESV (reference sequence). CDR3 length: 16 amino acids. The CDR3 bases are TGTGCCAGCAGCTTAGCAGCACTAGCGGGGGTAAATGAGCAGTTCTTC. This sequence encodes CASSLAALAGVNEQFF.

This clonotype is a singleton in its sample. The rearrangement joins TRBV11-2 to TRBJ2-3; D unclear. This CDR3 has 15 amino acids. Germline CDR1 reads SGHAT; CDR2 reads FQNNGV. Trimming removed 0 bases from V and 3 bases from J, with 10 bases in between. This CDR3 is CASSLEGLPTDTQYF. The CDR3 DNA reads TGTGCCAGCAGCTTAGAGGGATTACCAACAGATACGCAGTATTTT.

This clonotype was observed a few times. The rearrangement joins TRBV7-8 to TRBJ1-4, with D perhaps TRBD1 (6 bases). Germline CDR1 and CDR2: SGHVS and FQNEAQ. CDR3 length: 15 amino acids. V was shortened by 0 bases and J by 5 bases, with 10 bases between the two germline ends. CDR3 in amino acids: CASSLAQGSNEKLFF. Here the CDR3 DNA reads TGTGCCAGCAGCTTAGCGCAGGGGTCGAATGAAAAACTGTTTTTT.

This clonotype was found a few times. V gene TRBV27 combines with J gene TRBJ2-7; possibly TRBD1 for D (5 bases). V was shortened by 5 bases and J by 1 base, with 12 bases between the two germline ends. Germline CDR1 reads MNHEY; CDR2 reads SMNVEV (reference sequence). This CDR3 spans 14 amino acids. The CDR3 region is CASSLRGRSYEQYF. In DNA form, the CDR3 reads TGTGCCAGCAGTCTTAGGGGTAGGTCCTACGAGCAGTACTTC.

The chain joins TRBV15 to TRBJ2-5; TRBD2 matches at 7 bases. The germline CDR1 and CDR2 sequences are LNHNV and YYDKDF (reference sequence). J gave up 9 bases and V 3 bases, and 10 bases lay outside the gene matches. CDR3 length: 14 residues. DNA for the CDR3: TGTGCCACCAGCAGCCTTCGGACCGGGGGGTCCCAGTACTTC. It encodes CATSSLRTGGSQYF.

There are a few counts of this clonotype. V and J are TRBV10-2 and TRBJ2-3; 9 bases align to TRBD2. This CDR3 has 15 residues. The V segment lost 6 bases and the J segment 6 bases; nucleotides outside the gene matches: 10. The germline gives CDR1 WSHSY, CDR2 SAAADI. The CDR3 nucleotides read TGCGCCAGCAGGAGGCGGGAGGGCAACCTGGATACGCAGTATTTT. Residues: CASRRREGNLDTQYF.

This sequence joins TRBV7-8 and TRBJ1-1; possible D gene TRBD1, 6 bases. The CDR3 runs 15 residues. Trimming took 5 bases from V and 0 from J, leaving 13 bases between them. Looked up from germline, CDR1 is SGHVS and CDR2 is FQNEAQ. The CDR3: CASSPQGSMNTEAFF. CDR3 nucleotide sequence: TGTGCCAGCAGCCCACAGGGTAGCATGAACACTGAAGCTTTCTTT.

V usage is TRBV29-1 and J usage is TRBJ2-5; 9 bases fit TRBD2. Germline V gene data show CDR1 as SQVTM and CDR2 as ANQGSEA. J lost 5 bases, V lost 0 bases, and 10 bases had no gene match. This CDR3 has 16 amino acids. This chain's CDR3 is CSVEDGAGGPEETQYF. The CDR3 region has the DNA TGCAGCGTTGAAGATGGTGCGGGGGGGCCCGAGGAGACCCAGTACTTC. Using reference TRBV29-1 and TRBJ2-5 for the parts outside the CDR3, the full variable domain is SAVISQKPSRDICQRGTSLTIQCQVDSQVTMMFWYRQQPGQSLTLIATANQGSEATYESGFVIDKFPISRPNLTFSTLTVSNMSPEDSSIYLCSVEDGAGGPEETQYFGPGTRLLVL.

This clonotype occurred a few times. V and J are TRBV7-9 and TRBJ1-2; D is possibly TRBD1 (5 bases). Deletions cut 5 bases from V and 8 bases from J, with 12 bases between. CDR3 length: 12 residues. Germline V lookup: CDR1 SEHNR, CDR2 FQNEAQ (reference sequence). This CDR3 is CASSPQEGGYTF. In DNA, the CDR3 is TGTGCCAGCAGCCCCCAGGAGGGGGGCTACACCTTC.

This clonotype was seen a handful of times. The chain has TRBV15 and TRBJ2-7; no clear D. The V and J ends lost 3 bases and 2 bases respectively, with 14 bases between them. The CDR3 consists of 15 residues. Germline V gene data show CDR1 as LNHNV and CDR2 as YYDKDF (reference sequence). The CDR3 DNA sequence: TGTGCCACCAGCAGGGACGGTGGGGTTGCCTACGAGCAGTACTTC. It encodes CATSRDGGVAYEQYF. Full variable domain (missing parts from reference TRBV15 and TRBJ2-7): DAMVIQNPRYQVTQFGKPVTLSCSQTLNHNVMYWYQQKSSQAPKLLFHYYDKDFNNEADTPDNFQSRRPNTSFCFLDIRSPGLGDTAMYLCATSRDGGVAYEQYFGPGTRLTVT.